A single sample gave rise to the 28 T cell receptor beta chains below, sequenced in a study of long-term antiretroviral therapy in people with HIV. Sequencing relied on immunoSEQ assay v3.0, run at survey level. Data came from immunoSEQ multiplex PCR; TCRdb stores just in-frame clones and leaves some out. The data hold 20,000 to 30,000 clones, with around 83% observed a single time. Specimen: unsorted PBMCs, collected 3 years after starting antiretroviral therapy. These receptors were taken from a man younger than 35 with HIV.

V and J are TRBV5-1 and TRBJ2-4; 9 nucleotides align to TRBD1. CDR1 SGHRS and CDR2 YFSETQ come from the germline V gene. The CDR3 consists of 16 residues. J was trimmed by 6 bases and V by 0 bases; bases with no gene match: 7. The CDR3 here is CASSLGGTGSGNIQYF. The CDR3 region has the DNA TGCGCCAGCAGCTTGGGGGGGACAGGGTCGGGAAACATTCAGTACTTC.

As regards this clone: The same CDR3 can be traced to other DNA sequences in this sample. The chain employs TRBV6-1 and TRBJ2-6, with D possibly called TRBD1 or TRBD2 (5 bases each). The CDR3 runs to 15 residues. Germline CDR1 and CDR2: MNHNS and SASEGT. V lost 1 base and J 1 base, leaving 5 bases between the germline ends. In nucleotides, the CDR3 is TGTGCCAGCAGTGAAGGGGGGTCTGGGGCCAACGTCCTGACTTTC. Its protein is CASSEGGSGANVLTF.

In DNA, the CDR3 is TGTGCCAGCAGTTGGACGGGACTTCCCGAGCAGTACTTC. Amino acid sequence: CASSWTGLPEQYF. The chain uses TRBV28 and TRBJ2-7, with a tentative D call TRBD2 (6 bases). The ends were cut back, 4 bases at V and 6 bases at J, with 13 bases in the middle. Germline V gene sequence: CDR1 MDHEN, CDR2 SYDVKM. The CDR3 runs to 13 residues.

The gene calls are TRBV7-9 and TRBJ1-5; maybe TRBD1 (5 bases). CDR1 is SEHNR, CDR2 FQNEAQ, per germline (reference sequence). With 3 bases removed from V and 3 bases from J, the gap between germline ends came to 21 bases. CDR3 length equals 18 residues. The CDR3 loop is CASSLGLYGREPNQPQHF. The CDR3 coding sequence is TGTGCCAGCAGCTTGGGCCTCTACGGCAGGGAACCCAATCAGCCCCAGCATTTT.

The CDR3 sequence: CASEGGYTF. The CDR3 nucleotides are TGTGCCAGCGAGGGAGGCTACACCTTC. This sequence joins TRBV2 and TRBJ1-2; the D is unclear. Germline CDR1 reads SNHLY; CDR2 reads FYNNEI. Trimming took 8 bases from V and 8 from J, leaving 6 bases between them. CDR3 length: 9 amino acids.

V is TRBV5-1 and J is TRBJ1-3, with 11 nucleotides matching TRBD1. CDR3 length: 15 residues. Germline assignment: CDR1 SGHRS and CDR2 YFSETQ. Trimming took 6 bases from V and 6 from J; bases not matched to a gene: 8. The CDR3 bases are TGCGCCAGCAAACGGACAGGGGGCGCGGAAAACACCATATATTTT. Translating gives CASKRTGGAENTIYF. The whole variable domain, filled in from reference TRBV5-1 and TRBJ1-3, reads KAGVTQTPRYLIKTRGQQVTLSCSPISGHRSVSWYQQTPGQGLQFLFEYFSETQRNKGNFPGRFSGRQFSNSRSEMNVSTLELGDSALYLCASKRTGGAENTIYFGEGSWLTVV.

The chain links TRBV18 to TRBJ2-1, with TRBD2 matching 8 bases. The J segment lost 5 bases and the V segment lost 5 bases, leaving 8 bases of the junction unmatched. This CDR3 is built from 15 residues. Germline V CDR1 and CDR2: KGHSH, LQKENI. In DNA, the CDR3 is TGTGCCAGCTCAGGCACCCCGGGACTAGACAATGAGCAGTTCTTC. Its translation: CASSGTPGLDNEQFF.

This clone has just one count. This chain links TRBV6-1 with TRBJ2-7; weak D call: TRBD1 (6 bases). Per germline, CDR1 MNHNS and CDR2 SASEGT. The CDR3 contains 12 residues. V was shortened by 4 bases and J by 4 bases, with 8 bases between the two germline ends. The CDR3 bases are TGTGCCAGCAGTGCTCAGGGGTACGAGCAGTACGTC. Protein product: CASSAQGYEQYV.

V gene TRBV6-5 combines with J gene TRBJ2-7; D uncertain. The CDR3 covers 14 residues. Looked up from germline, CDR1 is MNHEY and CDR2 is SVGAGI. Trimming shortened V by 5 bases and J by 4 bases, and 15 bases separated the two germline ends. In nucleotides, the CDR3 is TGTGCCAGCAGTCTCGCCTCAACCGGATACGAGCAGTACGTC. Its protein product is CASSLASTGYEQYV.

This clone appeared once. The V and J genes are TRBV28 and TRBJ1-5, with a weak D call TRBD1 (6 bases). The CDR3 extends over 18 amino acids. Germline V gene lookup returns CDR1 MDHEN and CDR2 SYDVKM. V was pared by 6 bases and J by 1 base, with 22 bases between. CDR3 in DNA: TGTGCCAGCAGAGAAATAGGGGGGCAACTGAGGAGCAATCAGCCCCAGCATTTT. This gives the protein CASREIGGQLRSNQPQHF.

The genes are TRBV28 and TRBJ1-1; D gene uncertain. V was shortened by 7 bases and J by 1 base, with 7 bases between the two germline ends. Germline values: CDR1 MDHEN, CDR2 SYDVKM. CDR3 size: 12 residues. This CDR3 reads CASIRGNTEAFF. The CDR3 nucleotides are TGTGCCAGCATAAGAGGGAACACTGAAGCTTTCTTT.

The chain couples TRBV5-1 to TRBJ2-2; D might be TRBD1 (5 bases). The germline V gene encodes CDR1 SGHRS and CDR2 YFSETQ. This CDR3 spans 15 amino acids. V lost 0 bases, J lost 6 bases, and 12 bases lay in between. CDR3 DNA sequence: TGCGCCAGCAGCTTGGGAAGGGAAGGGGCCGGGGAGCTGTTTTTT. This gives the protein CASSLGREGAGELFF. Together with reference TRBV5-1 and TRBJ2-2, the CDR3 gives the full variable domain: KAGVTQTPRYLIKTRGQQVTLSCSPISGHRSVSWYQQTPGQGLQFLFEYFSETQRNKGNFPGRFSGRQFSNSRSEMNVSTLELGDSALYLCASSLGREGAGELFFGEGSRLTVL.

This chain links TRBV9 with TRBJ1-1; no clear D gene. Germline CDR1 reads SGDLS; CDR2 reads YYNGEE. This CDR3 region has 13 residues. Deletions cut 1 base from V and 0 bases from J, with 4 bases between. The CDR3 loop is CASSVYLNTEAFF. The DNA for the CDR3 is TGTGCCAGCAGCGTATACCTGAACACTGAAGCTTTCTTT.

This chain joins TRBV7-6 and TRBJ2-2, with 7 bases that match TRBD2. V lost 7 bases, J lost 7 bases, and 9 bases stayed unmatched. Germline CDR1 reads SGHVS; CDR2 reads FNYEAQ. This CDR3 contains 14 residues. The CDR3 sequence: CASTLAEGHGELFF. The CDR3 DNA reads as TGTGCCAGCACCCTAGCGGAGGGGCACGGGGAGCTGTTTTTT.

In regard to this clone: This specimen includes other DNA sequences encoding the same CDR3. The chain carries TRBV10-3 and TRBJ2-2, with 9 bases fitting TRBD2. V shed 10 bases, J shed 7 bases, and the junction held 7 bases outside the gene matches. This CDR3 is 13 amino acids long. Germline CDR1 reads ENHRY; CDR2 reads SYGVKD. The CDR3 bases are TGTGCCACCACAGCGGGGGGCCTCGGGGAGCTGTTTTTT. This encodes CATTAGGLGELFF.

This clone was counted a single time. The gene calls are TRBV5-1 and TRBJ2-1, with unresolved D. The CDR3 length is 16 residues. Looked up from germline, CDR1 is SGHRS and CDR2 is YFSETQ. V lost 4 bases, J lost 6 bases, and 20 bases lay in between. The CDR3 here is CASSVVVLSTGNEQFF. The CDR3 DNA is TGCGCCAGCAGCGTCGTTGTACTGTCGACCGGCAATGAGCAGTTCTTC.

CDR3 protein: CASSLENSGGYNGGELFF. The CDR3 DNA follows: TGTGCCAGCAGCTTAGAGAATAGCGGGGGGTATAATGGCGGGGAGCTGTTTTTT. This chain connects TRBV7-8 to TRBJ2-2; 10 nucleotides align to TRBD2. The V and J ends lost 1 base and 7 bases, in that order; junction bases with no gene match: 12. Per the germline V gene, CDR1 is SGHVS and CDR2 is FQNEAQ. This CDR3 spans 18 amino acids.

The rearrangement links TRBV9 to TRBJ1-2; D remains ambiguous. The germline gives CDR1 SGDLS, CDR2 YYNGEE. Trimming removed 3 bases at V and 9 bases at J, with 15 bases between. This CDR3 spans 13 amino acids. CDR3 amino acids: CASSGSGQERYTF. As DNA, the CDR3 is TGTGCCAGCAGCGGCTCCGGGCAGGAGCGCTACACCTTC.

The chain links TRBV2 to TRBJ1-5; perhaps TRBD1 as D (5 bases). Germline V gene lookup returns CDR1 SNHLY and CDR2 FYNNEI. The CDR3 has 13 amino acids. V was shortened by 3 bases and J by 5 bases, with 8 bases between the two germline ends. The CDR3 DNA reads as TGTGCCAGCAGTGATTGGGGGGATCAGCCCCAGCATTTT. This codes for CASSDWGDQPQHF.

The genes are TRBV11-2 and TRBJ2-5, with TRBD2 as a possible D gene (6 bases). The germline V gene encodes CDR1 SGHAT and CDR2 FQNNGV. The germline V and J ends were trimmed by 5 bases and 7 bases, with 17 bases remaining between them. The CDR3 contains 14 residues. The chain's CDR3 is CASSPRAQGGTQYF. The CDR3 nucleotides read TGTGCCAGCAGCCCCCGGGCGCAGGGAGGGACCCAGTACTTC.

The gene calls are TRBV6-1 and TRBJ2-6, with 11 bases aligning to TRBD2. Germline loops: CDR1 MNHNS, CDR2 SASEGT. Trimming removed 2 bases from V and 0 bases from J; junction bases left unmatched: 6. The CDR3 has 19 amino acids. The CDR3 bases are TGTGCCAGCAGTGAATTTAGCGGGGGGGAGGCCTCTGGGGCCAACGTCCTGACTTTC. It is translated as CASSEFSGGEASGANVLTF.

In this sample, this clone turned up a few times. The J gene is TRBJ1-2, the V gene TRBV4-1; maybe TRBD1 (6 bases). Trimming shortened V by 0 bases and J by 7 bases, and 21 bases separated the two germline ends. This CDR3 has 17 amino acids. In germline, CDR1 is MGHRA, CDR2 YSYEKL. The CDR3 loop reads CASSQDPKRPGEIGYTF. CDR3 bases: TGCGCCAGCAGCCAAGATCCGAAGAGGCCAGGGGAGATTGGCTACACCTTC.

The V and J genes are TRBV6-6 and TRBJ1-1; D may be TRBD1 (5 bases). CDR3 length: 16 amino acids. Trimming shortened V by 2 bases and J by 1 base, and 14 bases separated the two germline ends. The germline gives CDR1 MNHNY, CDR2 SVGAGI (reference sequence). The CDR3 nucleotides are TGTGCCAGCAGTTACCCGGGGCAGCAGGGGAACACTGAAGCTTTCTTT. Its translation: CASSYPGQQGNTEAFF.

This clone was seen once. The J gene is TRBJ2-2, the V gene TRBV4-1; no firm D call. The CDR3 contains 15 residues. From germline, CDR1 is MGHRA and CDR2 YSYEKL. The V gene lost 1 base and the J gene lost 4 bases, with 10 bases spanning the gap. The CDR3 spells CASSQGPQVTGELFF. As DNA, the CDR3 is TGCGCCAGCAGCCAAGGACCTCAGGTCACCGGGGAGCTGTTTTTT.

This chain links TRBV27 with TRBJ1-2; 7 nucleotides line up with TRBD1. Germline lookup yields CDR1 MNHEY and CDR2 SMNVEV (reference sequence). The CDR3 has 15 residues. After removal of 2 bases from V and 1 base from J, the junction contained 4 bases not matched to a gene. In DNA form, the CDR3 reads TGTGCCAGCAGTTTAAACGGGGACAGTAACTATGGCTACACCTTC. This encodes CASSLNGDSNYGYTF.

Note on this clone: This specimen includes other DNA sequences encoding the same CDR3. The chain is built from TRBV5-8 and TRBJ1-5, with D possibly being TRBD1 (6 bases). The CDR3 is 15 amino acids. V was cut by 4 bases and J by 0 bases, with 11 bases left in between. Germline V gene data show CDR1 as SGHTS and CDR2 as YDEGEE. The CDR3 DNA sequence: TGTGCCAGCAGCATACAGGGTTATAGCAATCAGCCCCAGCATTTT. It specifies CASSIQGYSNQPQHF.

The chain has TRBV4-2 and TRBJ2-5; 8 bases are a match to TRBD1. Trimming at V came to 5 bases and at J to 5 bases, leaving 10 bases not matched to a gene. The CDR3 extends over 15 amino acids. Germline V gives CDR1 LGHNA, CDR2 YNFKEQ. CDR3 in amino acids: CASSLGRGQGETQYF. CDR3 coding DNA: TGTGCCAGCAGCTTGGGCAGGGGGCAGGGGGAGACCCAGTACTTC.

The CDR3: CASSQEPSGGMNTGELFF. As DNA, the CDR3 is TGCGCCAGCAGCCAAGAGCCTAGCGGGGGGATGAACACCGGGGAGCTGTTTTTT. The gene calls are TRBV4-1 and TRBJ2-2; TRBD2 matches 11 bases. The CDR3 sequence is 18 residues long. With 0 bases clipped from V and 1 base from J, the junction kept 4 bases outside the gene matches. Germline assignment: CDR1 MGHRA and CDR2 YSYEKL.